These T cell receptor beta chains were read from a single sample in a study of neoadjuvant anti-PD-1 for oral cavity cancer. Clones were read by immunoSEQ multiplex PCR, and TCRdb kept only the in-frame ones, dropping some. The sample carries more than 10,000 clones, about 65% recorded once. The input for sequencing was PBMCs, taken before nivolumab (anti-PD-1) treatment. Receptor source: a person between 40 and 80 years old with oral cavity squamous cell carcinoma. The CDR3 runs from the conserved cysteine through the conserved F or W. The order of the fields is V gene, D gene, J gene, clone size, CDR3 length, CDR3 DNA, CDR3 protein. D genes are given only for firm matches. The size of a clone is reported for some rows only, either as once, few or many, or as a class for expanded clones.

TRBV19	.	TRBJ2-3	few	14	TGTGCCAGTAGTATCGGAGGCTCCACAGATACGCAGTATTTT	CASSIGGSTDTQYF
TRBV4-1	.	TRBJ2-5	.	15	TGCGCCAGCAGCCAAGATCCCGCTAGCGTTGAGACCCAGTACTTC	CASSQDPASVETQYF
TRBV2	TRBD1	TRBJ1-1	few	15	TGTGCCAGCAGTGAAGCGCTTAGGGGGCGGGGTGAAGCTTTCTTT	CASSEALRGRGEAFF
TRBV5-1	TRBD2	TRBJ2-3	.	16	TGCGCCAGCAGCCCCGGTCTGCGGGGGGGCTACACTACGCAGTATTTT	CASSPGLRGGYTTQYF
TRBV19	TRBD1	TRBJ2-2	.	14	TGTGCCAGCCGACAGGGGGCGAGCACCGGGGAGCTGTTTTTT	CASRQGASTGELFF
TRBV11-2	TRBD1	TRBJ1-3	.	14	TGTGCCAGCAGGGTCGGGACAGCTGGAAACACCATATATTTT	CASRVGTAGNTIYF
TRBV15	.	TRBJ2-4	few	12	TGTGCCACCAGCAGAGTATCGGACATTCAGTACTTC	CATSRVSDIQYF
TRBV28	.	TRBJ1-1	.	15	TGTGCCAGCAGTTTATTTCCGGGTTCGAACACTGAAGCTTTCTTT	CASSLFPGSNTEAFF
TRBV30	TRBD2	TRBJ2-1	.	15	TGTGCCTGGAAAAGTTCTAGCGGGTACTACAATGAGCAGTTCTTC	CAWKSSSGYYNEQFF
TRBV25-1	.	TRBJ1-3	few	15	TGTGCCAGCAGTGACCGGGGGGGGTTGGGAAACACCATATATTTT	CASSDRGGLGNTIYF
TRBV11-2	TRBD1	TRBJ1-6	.	17	TGTGCCAGCAGCATTCAACAGGGGGCGCGTGGTAATTCACCCCTCCACTTT	CASSIQQGARGNSPLHF
TRBV11-2	.	TRBJ2-5	.	15	TGTGCCAGCAGCTTGGGGAACAGGGTAACGGAGACCCAGTACTTC	CASSLGNRVTETQYF
TRBV9	.	TRBJ1-4	.	18	TGTGCCAGCAGCGTTCGGCCCCAAGCGGGCTGGACTAATGAAAAACTGTTTTTT	CASSVRPQAGWTNEKLFF
TRBV5-4	.	TRBJ1-6	.	13	TGTGCCAGCAGCTTGGCTGGAATTTCACCCCTCCACTTT	CASSLAGISPLHF
TRBV28	.	TRBJ1-5	.	13	TGTGCCAGCATGAGAAATGGCAATCAGCCCCAGCATTTT	CASMRNGNQPQHF
TRBV5-1	.	TRBJ1-1	.	15	TGCGCCAGCAGCTTGGTGGGCAGCTCGAACACTGAAGCTTTCTTT	CASSLVGSSNTEAFF
TRBV10-2	.	TRBJ2-7	.	11	TGCGCCAGCAGTGAAAGGGACGAGCAGTACTTC	CASSERDEQYF
TRBV27	TRBD1	TRBJ1-1	.	15	TGTGCCAGCAGACTCTCCCGGGACAGGGGGACTGAAGCTTTCTTT	CASRLSRDRGTEAFF
TRBV7-9	TRBD1	TRBJ2-1	.	15	TGTGCCAGCAGCTTTACAGGGGGGAATCCCGATGAGCAGTTCTTC	CASSFTGGNPDEQFF
TRBV27	.	TRBJ1-5	.	15	TGTGCCAGCAGTTTCCTGGAGGGGATCGGTCAGCCCCAGCATTTT	CASSFLEGIGQPQHF
TRBV2	TRBD1	TRBJ1-5	.	14	TGTGCCAGCAACCTACAGGGGTACAATCAGCCCCAGCATTTT	CASNLQGYNQPQHF
TRBV5-1	.	TRBJ1-6	.	13	TGCGCCAGCAGCTTGGTAGGGAATTCACCCCTCCACTTT	CASSLVGNSPLHF
TRBV7-7	TRBD2	TRBJ2-1	.	16	TGTGCCAGCAGCGCTACCCTAGCGGGGGGCCCCAATGAGCAGTTCTTC	CASSATLAGGPNEQFF
TRBV7-3	.	TRBJ1-1	.	13	TGTGCCAGCCGTCGACAGGAGAACACTGAAGCTTTCTTT	CASRRQENTEAFF
TRBV7-6	.	TRBJ2-1	few	14	TGTGCCAGCAGCCTGAACACGGGATACAATGAGCAGTTCTTC	CASSLNTGYNEQFF
TRBV19	.	TRBJ2-7	few	15	TGTGCCAGTACCCCCTCCGGGACGGGCCTTAACGAGCAGTACTTC	CASTPSGTGLNEQYF
TRBV11-2	.	TRBJ2-3	.	12	TGTGCCAGCAGCCCCACCCAAGATACGCAGTATTTT	CASSPTQDTQYF
TRBV5-6	.	TRBJ1-2	few	12	TGTGCCAGCAGCTTGCCCGGGGCTGGCTACACCTTC	CASSLPGAGYTF
TRBV25-1	.	TRBJ1-2	.	10	TGTGCCAGTGAACTGTATGGCTACACCTTC	CASELYGYTF
TRBV7-6	TRBD2	TRBJ2-1	.	15	TGTGCCAGCAGCCAAACTAGCGGGAGGAGGAATGAGCAGTTCTTC	CASSQTSGRRNEQFF
TRBV7-2	.	TRBJ2-7	.	13	TGTGCCAGCAGCCGGGCCAGAGACTACGAGCAGTACTTC	CASSRARDYEQYF
TRBV7-9	.	TRBJ2-2	few	13	TGTGCCAGCAGCCCGCCGGGTACCGGGGAGCTGTTTTTT	CASSPPGTGELFF
TRBV6-1	.	TRBJ2-6	few	15	TGTGCCAGCAGTGACGACGTCTCTGGGGCCAACGTCCTGACTTTC	CASSDDVSGANVLTF